The 11 T cell receptor beta chains in this list originate from one sample, sequenced in a study of CD8+ T cells in alopecia areata. Extracted RNA was reverse transcribed, and the resulting cDNA served as sequencing template. Using immunoSEQ multiplex PCR, the repertoire was profiled, and TCRdb retains in-frame clones only, with some absent. This table holds roughly 200,000 clones, roughly three fifths found once. Source material: CD8+ T cells sorted from blood. The receptors derive from a human donor in good health.

This clone turned up a few times. The chain links TRBV29-1 to TRBJ1-2; TRBD1 is a possible D gene (5 bases). The V end was cut by 2 bases, the J end by 4 bases, with 11 bases between. The CDR3 has 13 residues. The V gene's germline CDR1 is SQVTM and CDR2 ANQGSEA. The CDR3 DNA reads as TGCAGCGTTGAACCCGGGACCAGCTATGGCTACACCTTC. Encoded protein: CSVEPGTSYGYTF.

The rearrangement links TRBV11-2 to TRBJ2-1; D gene uncertain. Germline CDR1 is SGHAT and CDR2 is FQNNGV. This CDR3 is 13 amino acids long. V was cut by 5 bases and J by 6 bases, with 11 bases left in between. This CDR3 reads CASSESAFNEQFF. The CDR3 bases are TGTGCCAGCAGCGAAAGCGCGTTCAATGAGCAGTTCTTC.

The gene calls are TRBV2 and TRBJ2-3; 8 bases fit TRBD1. CDR3 size: 15 residues. The V gene's germline CDR1 is SNHLY and CDR2 FYNNEI. The ends lost 4 bases at V and 2 bases at J; junction bases unmatched: 5. CDR3 loop: CASSVGTGPTDTQYF. The CDR3 DNA follows: TGTGCCAGCAGTGTGGGGACAGGACCCACAGATACGCAGTATTTT.

Written as DNA, the CDR3 is TGCGCCAGCGCCGAGGGTGGTAGTGGGCAGTTCTTC. Translating it yields CASAEGGSGQFF. J is TRBJ2-1 and V is TRBV5-1, with D possibly TRBD2 on 5 matching bases. Looked up from germline, CDR1 is SGHRS and CDR2 is YFSETQ. Trimming left V 7 bases short and J 12 bases short, with 17 bases between. This CDR3 is built from 12 residues.

V gene TRBV10-3 combines with J gene TRBJ2-7; D perhaps matches TRBD2 (6 bases). Germline lookup yields CDR1 ENHRY and CDR2 SYGVKD. This CDR3 spans 14 amino acids. The germline V and J ends were trimmed by 0 bases and 3 bases, with 9 bases remaining between them. CDR3 protein: CAISESEGIYEQYF. DNA for the CDR3: TGTGCCATCAGTGAGTCGGAGGGTATCTACGAGCAGTACTTC.

The V and J genes are TRBV4-1 and TRBJ1-5; D gene uncertain. The germline V and J ends were trimmed by 2 bases and 3 bases, with 5 bases remaining between them. The CDR3 length is 13 residues. Germline CDR1 and CDR2: MGHRA and YSYEKL. The CDR3 sequence is CASSQLLNQPQHF. DNA of the CDR3: TGCGCCAGCAGCCAACTCCTCAATCAGCCCCAGCATTTT.

The rearrangement joins TRBV6-5 to TRBJ1-3, with D tentatively TRBD1 (5 bases). Germline-derived CDR1 and CDR2 are MNHEY and SVGAGI. CDR3 size: 15 residues. The V end lost 5 bases, the J end lost 3 bases, and 14 bases lay between the germline ends. CDR3 nucleotide sequence: TGTGCCAGCAGTCCCGGGGGGGGAAGTGGAAACACCATATATTTT. Its translation is CASSPGGGSGNTIYF.

To note about this clone: Just one base apart from a much larger clone, this may be a read error. The V gene is TRBV4-2, the J gene TRBJ1-2; D not certain. Germline CDR1 reads LGHNA; CDR2 reads YNFKEQ. The CDR3 covers 15 residues. Trimming removed 1 base from V and 0 bases from J, with 9 bases in between. The CDR3 loop reads CASSQVDRANYGYTF. In DNA form, the CDR3 reads TGTGCCAGCAGCCAAGTGGACCGAGCTAACTATGGCTACACCTTC.

The rearrangement joins TRBV7-9 to TRBJ2-5, with 7 bases identical to TRBD1. J lost 5 bases, V lost 3 bases, and 6 bases had no gene match. The CDR3 extends over 14 amino acids. In germline, CDR1 is SEHNR, CDR2 FQNEAQ (reference sequence). The CDR3 here is CASSLGRGKETQYF. The CDR3 DNA follows: TGTGCCAGCAGCTTGGGCAGGGGGAAGGAGACCCAGTACTTC.

The J gene is TRBJ1-2, the V gene TRBV4-2; 9 bases are a match to TRBD1. The CDR3 is 15 amino acids. Germline V CDR1 and CDR2: LGHNA, YNFKEQ. With 4 bases clipped from V and 9 bases from J, the junction kept 12 bases outside the gene matches. CDR3: CASSPGTGQGISYTF. For the CDR3, the DNA is TGTGCCAGCAGCCCAGGAACGGGACAGGGTATAAGCTACACCTTC.

CDR3 loop: CASSHGNMNTEAFF. The CDR3, as DNA: TGTGCCAGCAGTCACGGGAACATGAACACTGAAGCTTTCTTT. The rearrangement uses TRBV6-5 and TRBJ1-1; D gene unclear. The V end lost 5 bases, the J end lost 0 bases, and 10 bases lay between the germline ends. The CDR3 consists of 14 residues. CDR1 is MNHEY, CDR2 SVGAGI, per germline.